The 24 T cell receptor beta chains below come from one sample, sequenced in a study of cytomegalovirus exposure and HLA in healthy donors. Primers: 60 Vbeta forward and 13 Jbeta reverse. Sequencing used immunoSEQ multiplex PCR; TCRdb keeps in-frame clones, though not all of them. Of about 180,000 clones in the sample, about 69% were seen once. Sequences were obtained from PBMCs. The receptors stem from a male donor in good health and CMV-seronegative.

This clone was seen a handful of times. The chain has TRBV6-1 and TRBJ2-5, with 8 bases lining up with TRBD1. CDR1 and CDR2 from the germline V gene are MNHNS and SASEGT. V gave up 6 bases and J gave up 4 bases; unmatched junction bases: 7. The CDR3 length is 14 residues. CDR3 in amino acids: CASRTGGNRETQYF. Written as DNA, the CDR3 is TGTGCCAGCAGAACAGGGGGTAATCGAGAGACCCAGTACTTC.

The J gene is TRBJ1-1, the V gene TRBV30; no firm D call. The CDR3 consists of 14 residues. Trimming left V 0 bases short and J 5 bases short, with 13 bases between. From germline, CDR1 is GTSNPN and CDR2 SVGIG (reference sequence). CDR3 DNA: TGTGCCTGGAGTGTACTCCGACCGGGGACTGAAGCTTTCTTT. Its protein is CAWSVLRPGTEAFF.

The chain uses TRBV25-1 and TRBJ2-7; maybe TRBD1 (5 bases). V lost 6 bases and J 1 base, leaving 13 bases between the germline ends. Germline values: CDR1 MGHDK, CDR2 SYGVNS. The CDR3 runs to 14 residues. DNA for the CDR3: TGTGCCAGCAGCGACTCGACAGCATCCTACGAGCAGTACTTC. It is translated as CASSDSTASYEQYF.

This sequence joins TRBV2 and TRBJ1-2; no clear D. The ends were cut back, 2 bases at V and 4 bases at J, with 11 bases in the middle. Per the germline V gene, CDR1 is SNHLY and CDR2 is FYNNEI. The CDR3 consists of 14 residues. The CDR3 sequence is CASSEQTETYGYTF. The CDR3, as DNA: TGTGCCAGCAGTGAACAGACTGAGACCTATGGCTACACCTTC.

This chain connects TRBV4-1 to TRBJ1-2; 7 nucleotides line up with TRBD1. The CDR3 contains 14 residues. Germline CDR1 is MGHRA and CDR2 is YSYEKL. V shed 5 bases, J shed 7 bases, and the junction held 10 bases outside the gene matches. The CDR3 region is CASSSQGGGGGYTF. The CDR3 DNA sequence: TGCGCCAGCAGCTCCCAAGGGGGCGGCGGTGGCTACACCTTC.

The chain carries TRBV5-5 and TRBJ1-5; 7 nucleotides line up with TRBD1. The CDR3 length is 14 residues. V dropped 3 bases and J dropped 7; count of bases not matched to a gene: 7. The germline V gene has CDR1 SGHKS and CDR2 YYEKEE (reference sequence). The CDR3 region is CASSYGQDFQPQHF. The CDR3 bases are TGTGCCAGCAGCTACGGACAGGACTTCCAGCCCCAGCATTTT.

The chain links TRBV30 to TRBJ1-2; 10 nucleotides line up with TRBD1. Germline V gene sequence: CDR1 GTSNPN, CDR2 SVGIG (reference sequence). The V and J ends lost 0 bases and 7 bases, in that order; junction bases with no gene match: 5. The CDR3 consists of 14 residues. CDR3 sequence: CAWSVTGDRGGYTF. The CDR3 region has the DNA TGTGCCTGGAGTGTAACTGGGGACAGGGGTGGCTACACCTTC.

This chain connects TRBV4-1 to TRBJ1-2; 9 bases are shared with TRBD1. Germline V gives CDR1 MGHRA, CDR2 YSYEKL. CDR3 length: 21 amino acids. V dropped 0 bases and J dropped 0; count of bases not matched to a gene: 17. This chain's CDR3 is CASSQDPSTLGTGIPNYGYTF. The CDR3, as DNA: TGCGCCAGCAGCCAAGATCCCAGCACCCTGGGGACAGGGATCCCTAACTATGGCTACACCTTC.

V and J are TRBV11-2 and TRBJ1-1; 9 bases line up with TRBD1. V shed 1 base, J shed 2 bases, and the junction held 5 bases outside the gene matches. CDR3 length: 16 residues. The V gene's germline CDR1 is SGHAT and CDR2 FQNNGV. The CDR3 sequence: CASSLVDRGSNTEAFF. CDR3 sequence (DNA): TGTGCCAGCAGCTTAGTAGACAGGGGGTCAAACACTGAAGCTTTCTTT. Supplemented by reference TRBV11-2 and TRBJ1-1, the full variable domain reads EAGVAQSPRYKIIEKRQSVAFWCNPISGHATLYWYQQILGQGPKLLIQFQNNGVVDDSQLPKDRFSAERLKGVDSTLKIQPAKLEDSAVYLCASSLVDRGSNTEAFFGQGTRLTVV.

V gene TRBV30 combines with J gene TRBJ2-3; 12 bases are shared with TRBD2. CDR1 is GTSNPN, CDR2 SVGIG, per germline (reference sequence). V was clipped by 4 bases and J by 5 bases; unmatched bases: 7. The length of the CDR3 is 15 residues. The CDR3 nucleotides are TGTGCCTGGACTCTAGCGGGAGGGCCAGTAGATACGCAGTATTTT. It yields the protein CAWTLAGGPVDTQYF.

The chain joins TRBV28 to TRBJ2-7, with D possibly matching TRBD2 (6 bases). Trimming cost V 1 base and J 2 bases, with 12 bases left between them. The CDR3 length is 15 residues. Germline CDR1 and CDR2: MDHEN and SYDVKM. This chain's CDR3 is CASSLSTDYPYEQYF. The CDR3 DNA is TGTGCCAGCAGTTTATCCACGGACTACCCCTACGAGCAGTACTTC.

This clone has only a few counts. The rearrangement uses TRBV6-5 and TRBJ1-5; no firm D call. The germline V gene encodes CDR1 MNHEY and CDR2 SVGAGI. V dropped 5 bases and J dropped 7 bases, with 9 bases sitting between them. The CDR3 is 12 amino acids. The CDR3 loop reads CASSELGQPQHF. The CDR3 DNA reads TGTGCCAGCAGTGAATTGGGCCAGCCCCAGCATTTT.

CDR3 coding DNA: TGTGCCAGCAGCTTGGAGAGGGAGGGGCAGCCCCAGCATTTT. Its translation is CASSLEREGQPQHF. This chain joins TRBV5-6 and TRBJ1-5; D is possibly TRBD1 (5 bases). CDR1 is SGHDT, CDR2 YYEEEE, per germline. CDR3 length: 14 residues. V lost 0 bases and J lost 7, with 11 bases in between.

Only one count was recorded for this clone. In nucleotides, the CDR3 is TGTGCCAGCAGTTTAGGACACCAGAGCTCCTACAATGAGCAGTTCTTC. Encoded protein: CASSLGHQSSYNEQFF. The chain has TRBV28 and TRBJ2-1, with D possibly TRBD1 on 5 matching bases. Germline CDR1 and CDR2: MDHEN and SYDVKM. The length of the CDR3 is 16 residues. V was shortened by 2 bases and J by 0 bases, with 11 bases between the two germline ends. Full variable domain (outside the CDR3, taken from reference TRBV28 and TRBJ2-1): DVKVTQSSRYLVKRTGEKVFLECVQDMDHENMFWYRQDPGLGLRLIYFSYDVKMKEKGDIPEGYSVSREKKERFSLILESASTNQTSMYLCASSLGHQSSYNEQFFGPGTRLTVL.

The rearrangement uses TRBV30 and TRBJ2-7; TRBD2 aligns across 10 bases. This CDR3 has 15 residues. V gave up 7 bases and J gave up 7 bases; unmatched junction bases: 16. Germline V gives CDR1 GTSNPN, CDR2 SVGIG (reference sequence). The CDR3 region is CALSSGSSISGEQYF. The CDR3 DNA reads TGTGCCTTGTCTAGCGGGAGTTCAATATCGGGAGAGCAGTACTTC. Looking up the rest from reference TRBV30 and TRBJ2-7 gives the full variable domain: SQTIHQWPATLVQPVGSPLSLECTVEGTSNPNLYWYRQAAGRGLQLLFYSVGIGQISSEVPQNLSASRPQDRQFILSSKKLLLSDSGFYLCALSSGSSISGEQYFGPGTRLTVT.

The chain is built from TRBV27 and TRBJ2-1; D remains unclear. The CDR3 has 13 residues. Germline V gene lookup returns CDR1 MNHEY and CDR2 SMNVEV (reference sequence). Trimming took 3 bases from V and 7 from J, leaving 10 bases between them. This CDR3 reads CASSFVSVNEQFF. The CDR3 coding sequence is TGTGCCAGCAGTTTTGTTTCCGTTAATGAGCAGTTCTTC.

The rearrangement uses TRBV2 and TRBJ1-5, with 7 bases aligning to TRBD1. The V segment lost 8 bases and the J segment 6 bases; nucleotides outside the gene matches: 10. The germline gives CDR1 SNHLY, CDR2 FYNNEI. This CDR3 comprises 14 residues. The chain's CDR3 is CASVLGGGSQPQHF. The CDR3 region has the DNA TGTGCCAGCGTCTTAGGAGGGGGCAGTCAGCCCCAGCATTTT. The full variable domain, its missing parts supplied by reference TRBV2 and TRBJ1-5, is EPEVTQTPSHQVTQMGQEVILRCVPISNHLYFYWYRQILGQKVEFLVSFYNNEISEKSEIFDDQFSVERPDGSNFTLKIRSTKLEDSAMYFCASVLGGGSQPQHFGDGTRLSIL.

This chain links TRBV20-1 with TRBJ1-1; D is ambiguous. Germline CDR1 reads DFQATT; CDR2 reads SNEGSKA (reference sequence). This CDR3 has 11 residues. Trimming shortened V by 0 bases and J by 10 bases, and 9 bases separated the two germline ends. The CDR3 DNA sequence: TGCAGTGCTAGAGATCAACCCGGAGCTTTCTTT. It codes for CSARDQPGAFF.

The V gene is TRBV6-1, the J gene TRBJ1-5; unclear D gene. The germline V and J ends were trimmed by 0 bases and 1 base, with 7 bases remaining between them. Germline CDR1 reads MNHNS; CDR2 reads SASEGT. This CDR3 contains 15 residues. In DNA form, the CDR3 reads TGTGCCAGCAGTGAAGCGCAGAGGAGCAATCAGCCCCAGCATTTT. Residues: CASSEAQRSNQPQHF.

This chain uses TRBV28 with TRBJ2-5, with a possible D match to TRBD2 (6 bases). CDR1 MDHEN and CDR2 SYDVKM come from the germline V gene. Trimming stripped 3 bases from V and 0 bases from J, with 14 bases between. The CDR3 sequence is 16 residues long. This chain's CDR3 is CASSFSGEGYQETQYF. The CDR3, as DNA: TGTGCCAGCAGTTTTTCGGGAGAGGGGTACCAAGAGACCCAGTACTTC.

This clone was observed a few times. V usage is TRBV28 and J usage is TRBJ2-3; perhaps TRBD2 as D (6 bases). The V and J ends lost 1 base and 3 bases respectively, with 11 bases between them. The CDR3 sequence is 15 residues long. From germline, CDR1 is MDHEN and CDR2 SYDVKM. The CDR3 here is CASSLSGDQTDTQYF. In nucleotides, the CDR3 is TGTGCCAGCAGTTTATCGGGGGACCAGACAGATACGCAGTATTTT.

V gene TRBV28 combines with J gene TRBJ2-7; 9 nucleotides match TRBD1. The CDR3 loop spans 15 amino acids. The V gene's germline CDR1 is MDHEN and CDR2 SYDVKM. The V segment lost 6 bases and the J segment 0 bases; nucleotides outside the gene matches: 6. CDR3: CASRRGTGLSYEQYF. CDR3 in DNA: TGTGCCAGCAGGAGGGGGACAGGGCTCTCCTACGAGCAGTACTTC.

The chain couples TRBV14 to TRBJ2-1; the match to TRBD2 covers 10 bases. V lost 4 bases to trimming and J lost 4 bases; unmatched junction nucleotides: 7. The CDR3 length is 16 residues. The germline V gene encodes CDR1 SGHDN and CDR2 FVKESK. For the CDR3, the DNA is TGTGCCAGCAGCCCCCCGGGACTAGCGACATACAATGAGCAGTTCTTC. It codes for CASSPPGLATYNEQFF.

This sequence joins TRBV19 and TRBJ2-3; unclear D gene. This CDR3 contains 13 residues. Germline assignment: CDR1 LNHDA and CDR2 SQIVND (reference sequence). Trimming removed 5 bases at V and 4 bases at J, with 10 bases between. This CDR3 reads CASSQRSADTQYF. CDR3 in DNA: TGTGCCAGTAGTCAGAGGTCGGCAGATACGCAGTATTTT.